One and the same sample provided the 26 T cell receptor beta chains below, sequenced in a study of cytomegalovirus exposure and HLA in healthy donors. 13 Jbeta primers and 60 Vbeta primers were used for the PCR. Assay used: immunoSEQ multiplex PCR; TCRdb lists only in-frame clones, some missing. The sample includes over 100,000 clones, roughly 70% of them seen just once. Material for sequencing was PBMCs. Receptor source: a man younger than 45 in good health and CMV-seropositive.

The chain joins TRBV6-6 to TRBJ1-1; D remains ambiguous. The CDR3 loop spans 15 amino acids. Looked up from germline, CDR1 is MNHNY and CDR2 is SVGAGI (reference sequence). V shed 0 bases and J shed 0 bases, with 8 bases lying between them. The chain's CDR3 is CASSYSIHLNTEAFF. The CDR3, as DNA: TGTGCCAGCAGTTACTCGATCCACTTGAACACTGAAGCTTTCTTT.

The chain links TRBV27 to TRBJ1-1; no clear D. The germline V gene encodes CDR1 MNHEY and CDR2 SMNVEV (reference sequence). This CDR3 spans 15 amino acids. V was clipped by 6 bases and J by 6 bases, with 20 bases between them. The CDR3 sequence is CASRAGGMAGAEAFF. The CDR3 DNA is TGTGCCAGCAGGGCAGGAGGAATGGCTGGTGCTGAAGCTTTCTTT.

The V gene is TRBV6-5, the J gene TRBJ2-1, with TRBD1 matching over 10 bases. There are 15 residues in the CDR3. CDR1 is MNHEY and CDR2 is SVGAGI in the germline V gene. V was clipped by 2 bases and J by 9 bases; unmatched bases: 7. CDR3 nucleotide sequence: TGTGCCAGCAGTTACGGGACAGGGGCCAGGGGTGAGCAGTTCTTC. Encoded protein: CASSYGTGARGEQFF.

The table lists this clone with a few counts. J is TRBJ2-1 and V is TRBV12-5; 7 bases align to TRBD2. CDR1 and CDR2 from the germline V gene are LGHNT and FRNRAP. CDR3 length: 18 residues. Trimming at V came to 1 base and at J to 2 bases, leaving 11 bases not matched to a gene. The CDR3 reads CASGLALIAGGAYNEQFF. The CDR3 DNA follows: TGTGCTAGTGGTTTGGCACTGATAGCGGGTGGGGCCTACAATGAGCAGTTCTTC.

The chain combines TRBV29-1 with TRBJ2-1, with 14 bases identical to TRBD2. Germline V gene data show CDR1 as SQVTM and CDR2 as ANQGSEA. The V gene end was trimmed by 4 bases and the J gene end by 7 bases; junction bases not matched to a gene: 15. CDR3 length: 18 amino acids. The CDR3 protein is CSVVLAGRRTSGRNEQFF. The CDR3, as DNA: TGCAGCGTTGTTCTGGCGGGGAGAAGGACTAGCGGGAGGAATGAGCAGTTCTTC.

The chain's CDR3 is CASSTRPGTLVFSLHF. CDR3 DNA: TGTGCCAGCAGTACGCGACCTGGGACACTGGTTTTTTCCCTCCACTTT. The V gene is TRBV27, the J gene TRBJ1-6, with D tentatively TRBD1 (6 bases). The CDR3 is 16 residues long. The V and J ends lost 5 bases and 14 bases respectively, with 25 bases between them. The V gene's germline CDR1 is MNHEY and CDR2 SMNVEV (reference sequence).

The CDR3 DNA follows: TGCGCCAGCAGCCAGCAGGGACTAGCGGGGGCGAGCTCCTACAATGAGCAGTTCTTC. Amino acid sequence: CASSQQGLAGASSYNEQFF. The rearrangement links TRBV4-1 to TRBJ2-1, with TRBD2 identical over 14 bases. The CDR3 is 19 amino acids. The junction had 7 bases not matched to a gene; V was cut back by 3 bases and J by 0 bases. CDR1 is MGHRA, CDR2 YSYEKL, per germline.

This clone was seen more than once but under ten times. J is TRBJ2-1 and V is TRBV9; 14 bases agree with TRBD2. Germline CDR1 SGDLS, CDR2 YYNGEE. The V and J ends lost 4 bases and 1 base, in that order; junction bases with no gene match: 10. The CDR3 is made up of 19 amino acids. In DNA, the CDR3 is TGTGCCAGCAGCATCACCGGGACTAGCGGGAGAAGGTCCTACAATGAGCAGTTCTTC. As protein: CASSITGTSGRRSYNEQFF.

CDR3 region: CASSFGPTYGYTF. The CDR3 coding sequence is TGTGCCAGCAGTTTTGGGCCTACCTATGGCTACACCTTC. The rearrangement uses TRBV11-2 and TRBJ1-2, with D unresolved. The CDR3 length is 13 residues. Germline V CDR1 and CDR2: SGHAT, FQNNGV. V was trimmed by 6 bases and J by 4 bases, leaving 12 bases between them.

The J gene is TRBJ2-3, the V gene TRBV15; D gene uncertain. This CDR3 comprises 15 residues. Germline V lookup: CDR1 LNHNV, CDR2 YYDKDF (reference sequence). The V end was cut by 0 bases, the J end by 2 bases, with 9 bases between. The CDR3 DNA is TGTGCCACCAGCAGAGATCAGACTTTCACAGATACGCAGTATTTT. Protein: CATSRDQTFTDTQYF.

V and J are TRBV6-6 and TRBJ2-7; 7 nucleotides line up with TRBD1. CDR1 and CDR2 from the germline V gene are MNHNY and SVGAGI (reference sequence). V gave up 7 bases and J gave up 2 bases; unmatched junction bases: 8. This CDR3 comprises 14 residues. DNA for the CDR3: TGTGCCAGCAACACTCCGACAGGGACCTACGAGCAGTACTTC. Translation gives CASNTPTGTYEQYF.

The chain links TRBV27 to TRBJ1-2; 7 bases fit TRBD1. From germline, CDR1 is MNHEY and CDR2 SMNVEV (reference sequence). This CDR3 contains 15 residues. J lost 8 bases, V lost 5 bases, and 14 bases had no gene match. The CDR3 DNA reads as TGTGCCAGCAGTCGTCCAGGGGGGACCGGAGGGGGCTACACCTTC. Protein: CASSRPGGTGGGYTF.

V gene TRBV6-5 combines with J gene TRBJ1-2; TRBD1 matches at 7 bases. Germline V lookup: CDR1 MNHEY, CDR2 SVGAGI. This CDR3 has 16 amino acids. V was clipped by 2 bases and J by 1 base; unmatched bases: 7. CDR3 nucleotides: TGTGCCAGCAGTTACGTCGGGACAGATTATAACTATGGCTACACCTTC. This sequence encodes CASSYVGTDYNYGYTF.

The chain combines TRBV5-1 with TRBJ2-3; D unclear. The CDR3 is 14 residues long. Germline assignment: CDR1 SGHRS and CDR2 YFSETQ. V lost 4 bases and J 2 bases, leaving 11 bases between the germline ends. The CDR3 DNA sequence: TGCGCCAGCAGCCCTCTACAGACCACAGATACGCAGTATTTT. It encodes CASSPLQTTDTQYF.

This clone is a singleton in its sample. This chain links TRBV30 with TRBJ1-6; D may be TRBD1 (5 bases). This CDR3 region has 13 residues. The germline V and J ends were trimmed by 4 bases and 7 bases, with 11 bases remaining between them. Germline V gene data show CDR1 as GTSNPN and CDR2 as SVGIG (reference sequence). Written as DNA, the CDR3 is TGTGCCTGGACGGCAGGGCAAAATTCACCCCTCCACTTT. This codes for CAWTAGQNSPLHF.

The CDR3 protein is CASSPLLVGTGTATNEKLFF. Here the CDR3 DNA reads TGTGCCAGCTCACCCCTACTGGTGGGGACAGGGACCGCAACTAATGAAAAACTGTTTTTT. The rearrangement uses TRBV18 and TRBJ1-4; TRBD1 agrees at 9 bases. Germline lookup yields CDR1 KGHSH and CDR2 LQKENI. CDR3 length: 20 residues. With 3 bases clipped from V and 0 bases from J, the junction kept 14 bases outside the gene matches. Using reference TRBV18 and TRBJ1-4 for the parts outside the CDR3, the full variable domain is NAGVMQNPRHLVRRRGQEARLRCSPMKGHSHVYWYRQLPEEGLKFMVYLQKENIIDESGMPKERFSAEFPKEGPSILRIQQVVRGDSAAYFCASSPLLVGTGTATNEKLFFGSGTQLSVL.

This chain connects TRBV7-2 to TRBJ1-6; 7 nucleotides agree with TRBD1. The CDR3 loop spans 15 amino acids. Germline loops: CDR1 SGHTA, CDR2 FQGNSA. Trimming at V came to 1 base and at J to 8 bases, leaving 5 bases not matched to a gene. Here the CDR3 DNA reads TGTGCCAGCAGCTTAGGCGGGACAGCTCATTCACCCCTCCACTTT. It codes for CASSLGGTAHSPLHF.

The chain couples TRBV7-9 to TRBJ1-1; TRBD1 is a possible D gene (6 bases). This CDR3 is built from 12 residues. The germline V gene encodes CDR1 SEHNR and CDR2 FQNEAQ (reference sequence). V gave up 4 bases and J gave up 11 bases, with 14 bases separating them. In DNA form, the CDR3 reads TGTGCCAGCAGCTCCGACAGGTTCACGGCTTTCTTT. This translates into CASSSDRFTAFF.

A single count supports this clone. J is TRBJ1-1 and V is TRBV4-1; TRBD1 is a possible D gene (6 bases). Germline V gene sequence: CDR1 MGHRA, CDR2 YSYEKL. V lost 6 bases and J lost 1, with 21 bases in between. The CDR3 runs 17 residues. CDR3 DNA sequence: TGCGCCAGCAGTCCTTCCAGGGGAACTTTGGGGAACACTGAAGCTTTCTTT. It translates to CASSPSRGTLGNTEAFF.

The table lists this clone with a few counts. The chain carries TRBV9 and TRBJ2-3; 7 nucleotides match TRBD2. V trimming: 2 bases; J trimming: 3 bases; junction bases outside the gene matches: 6. The germline V gene encodes CDR1 SGDLS and CDR2 YYNGEE. The CDR3 spans 15 residues. For the CDR3, the DNA is TGTGCCAGCAGCGTTGCGGGAGCGGGGACAGATACGCAGTATTTT. Protein product: CASSVAGAGTDTQYF.

J is TRBJ2-3 and V is TRBV7-8, with 7 bases identical to TRBD1. CDR3 size: 16 residues. With 4 bases clipped from V and 3 bases from J, the junction kept 10 bases outside the gene matches. Germline V gene data show CDR1 as SGHVS and CDR2 as FQNEAQ. The CDR3 region has the DNA TGTGCCAGCAGCTCCGCCCGGGACAGAACGACAGATACGCAGTATTTT. Residues: CASSSARDRTTDTQYF.

The V and J genes are TRBV30 and TRBJ2-5; possibly TRBD1 for D (6 bases). Germline loops: CDR1 GTSNPN, CDR2 SVGIG (reference sequence). Trimming cost V 2 bases and J 2 bases, with 9 bases left between them. The CDR3 runs to 13 residues. Written as DNA, the CDR3 is TGTGCCTGGAGTAGGGGGAAGCAAGAGACCCAGTACTTC. Translating it yields CAWSRGKQETQYF. Complete variable domain (other parts from reference TRBV30 and TRBJ2-5): SQTIHQWPATLVQPVGSPLSLECTVEGTSNPNLYWYRQAAGRGLQLLFYSVGIGQISSEVPQNLSASRPQDRQFILSSKKLLLSDSGFYLCAWSRGKQETQYFGPGTRLLVL.

For this clone: Other DNA sequences in the same sample also yield this CDR3. The chain is built from TRBV27 and TRBJ1-5, with 8 bases fitting TRBD1. With V trimmed by 5 bases and J by 6 bases, 6 bases remained unmatched. The CDR3 length is 14 residues. Germline-derived CDR1 and CDR2 are MNHEY and SMNVEV (reference sequence). The CDR3 nucleotides read TGTGCCAGCAGTCCCGGACAGGGAGGTCAGCCCCAGCATTTT. Translation gives CASSPGQGGQPQHF.

CDR3 DNA: TGTGCCAGCAGCTCTCGGCGGGGGACCAATAAAAACATTCAGTACTTC. Protein product: CASSSRRGTNKNIQYF. The chain is built from TRBV11-2 and TRBJ2-4; 7 bases are shared with TRBD2. With 4 bases clipped from V and 4 bases from J, the junction kept 10 bases outside the gene matches. The CDR3 consists of 16 residues. Germline V gene lookup returns CDR1 SGHAT and CDR2 FQNNGV.

Here the CDR3 reads CASSIERQAPRTDTQYF. The CDR3 DNA reads as TGTGCCAGCAGCATAGAACGCCAGGCCCCCCGGACAGATACGCAGTATTTT. The chain links TRBV21-1 to TRBJ2-3; the table's D call, TRBD1, has no DNA check behind it. TRBV21-1 has pseudogene status. This CDR3 is built from 17 residues.

The chain has TRBV5-1 and TRBJ1-1; weak D call: TRBD1 (5 bases). The germline V gene has CDR1 SGHRS and CDR2 YFSETQ. Trimming took off 2 bases at V and 4 bases at J, with 12 bases between the two ends. The CDR3 runs 14 residues. In nucleotides, the CDR3 is TGCGCCAGCAGCTTTGGGGGGGACGGCACTGAAGCTTTCTTT. Protein: CASSFGGDGTEAFF.